Below, one T cell receptor (beta chain) is given with its context. Produced via immunoSEQ multiplex PCR; TCRdb's table is partial and in-frame only. The sample includes 5,000 or so clones, around two thirds seen only once; the top ten take approximately 28%. This sample is part of a study of ipilimumab plus nivolumab after autologous stem cell transplantation. For the study at large: Myeloma cases were transplant-naive high-risk or relapsed within 3 years post first autologous transplant.

Patients got ipilimumab 1 mg/kg beginning 14 to 28 days post-transplant. Dosing: nivolumab 3 mg/kg IV, weeks 1, 4, 7, 10, then every two weeks to week 26. Germline V gene sequence: CDR1 MDHEN, CDR2 SYDVKM. The CDR3 contains 15 residues. V was pared by 3 bases and J by 4 bases, with 13 bases between. The chain has TRBV28 and TRBJ2-1; D call uncertain. The material sequenced was PBMCs, taken in a trial of ipilimumab plus nivolumab as post-transplant consolidation. This sequence originates from a male donor with multiple myeloma. CDR3 sequence (DNA): TGTGCCAGCAGTTTTAGCAGCGCTAAATACAATGAGCAGTTCTTC. This sequence encodes CASSFSSAKYNEQFF.